This T cell receptor (beta chain) was found in a study of blood T cell repertoires in COVID-19. Study-wide context: Researchers got acute and convalescent COVID-19 samples from the United States, Italy and Spain. Sample material is recorded as cDNA or gDNA derived from T cells, B-cell-depleted T cells, or PBMCs.

V shed 5 bases and J 4 bases; nucleotides not matched to a gene: 7. Germline CDR1 and CDR2: SGHTA and FQGNSA. This CDR3 contains 15 residues. Data came from immunoSEQ multiplex PCR; TCRdb stores just in-frame clones and leaves some out. The sample holds under 15,000 clones, approximately 82% seen once. Specimen: peripheral blood. The V call is TRBV7-2, the J call TRBJ1-2; 10 positions match TRBD1. This receptor was taken from a human donor in a cohort sampled during active COVID-19. CDR3 residues: CASSPGQGMSYGYTF. The CDR3 DNA follows: TGTGCCAGCAGCCCGGGACAGGGGATGAGCTATGGCTACACCTTC.